These T cell receptor beta chains were read from a single sample in a study of T cell responses to AZD1222 COVID-19 vaccine. Assay: immunoSEQ multiplex PCR; the TCRdb copy retains only in-frame clones and omits some. The data contain 150,000 to 200,000 clones, 85% to 95% of them singletons. Sequencing was performed on peripheral blood, taken on day 0 of AZD1222 vaccination. The receptor source for this set is an adult in good health. CDR3s include the opening cysteine and the closing phenylalanine or tryptophan. Each record gives: J gene, CDR3 length, clone size, D gene, V gene, CDR3 protein, CDR3 DNA. D genes are given only for firm matches. For some rows the clone size is stated as once, few or many, or as a class when expanded; others skip it.

J: TRBJ2-3
length: 17
size: NA
D: NA
V: TRBV12-5
CDR3: CASGLVAVTLSTDTQYF
DNA: TGTGCTAGTGGTTTGGTTGCGGTAACCCTTAGCACAGATACGCAGTATTTT

J: TRBJ2-7
length: 14
size: NA
D: NA
V: TRBV4-2
CDR3: CASSQDLTGYEQYF
DNA: TGTGCCAGCAGCCAAGATCTCACCGGCTACGAGCAGTACTTC

J: TRBJ2-5
length: 17
size: NA
D: TRBD2
V: TRBV4-1
CDR3: CASSKGLAGTRGETQYF
DNA: TGCGCCAGCAGCAAGGGACTAGCGGGGACCCGGGGGGAGACCCAGTACTTC

J: TRBJ1-1
length: 12
size: NA
D: NA
V: TRBV27
CDR3: CASSSVGREAFF
DNA: TGTGCCAGCAGTTCCGTCGGGAGGGAAGCTTTCTTT

J: TRBJ2-3
length: 12
size: NA
D: NA
V: TRBV7-9
CDR3: CASSFPGGQQYF
DNA: TGTGCCAGCAGCTTTCCGGGGGGCCAGCAGTATTTT

J: TRBJ1-6
length: 14
size: once
D: NA
V: TRBV3-1/TRBV3-2
CDR3: CASSLEQGNSPLHF
DNA: TGTGCCAGCAGCCTTGAACAGGGTAATTCACCCCTCCACTTT

J: TRBJ1-2
length: 15
size: NA
D: TRBD1
V: TRBV2
CDR3: CASRGRDRGLYGYTF
DNA: TGTGCCAGCAGGGGTAGGGACAGGGGTCTCTATGGCTACACCTTC

J: TRBJ2-4
length: 14
size: NA
D: TRBD2
V: TRBV6-5
CDR3: CASSLSGAGNIQYF
DNA: TGTGCCAGCAGTCTTAGCGGGGCAGGAAACATTCAGTACTTC

J: TRBJ2-3
length: 14
size: NA
D: TRBD2
V: TRBV3-1/TRBV3-2
CDR3: CASSLSGDTDTQYF
DNA: TGTGCCAGCAGCCTGAGCGGGGACACAGATACGCAGTATTTT

J: TRBJ1-4
length: 15
size: NA
D: NA
V: TRBV7-2
CDR3: CASSLQQVPNEKLFF
DNA: TGTGCCAGCAGCCTCCAACAGGTGCCTAATGAAAAACTGTTTTTT

J: TRBJ2-2
length: 15
size: NA
D: NA
V: TRBV15
CDR3: CATSSARGIPGELFF
DNA: TGTGCCACCAGCAGTGCAAGGGGCATTCCTGGGGAGCTGTTTTTT

J: TRBJ1-2
length: 13
size: NA
D: NA
V: TRBV18
CDR3: CASYKQEDYGYTF
DNA: TGTGCCAGCTATAAACAGGAGGACTATGGCTACACCTTC

J: TRBJ2-2
length: 11
size: few
D: NA
V: TRBV29-1
CDR3: CSVVNTGELFF
DNA: TGCAGCGTTGTTAATACCGGGGAGCTGTTTTTT

J: TRBJ1-5
length: 14
size: NA
D: NA
V: TRBV7-9
CDR3: CASSPRDSDQPQHF
DNA: TGTGCCAGCAGCCCTCGGGATTCTGATCAGCCCCAGCATTTT

J: TRBJ2-5
length: 16
size: NA
D: NA
V: TRBV25-1
CDR3: CASSEAAGLDAETQYF
DNA: TGTGCCAGCAGTGAAGCGGCCGGACTGGACGCGGAGACCCAGTACTTC

J: TRBJ1-1
length: 14
size: NA
D: NA
V: TRBV19
CDR3: CASSYRRLNTEAFF
DNA: TGTGCCAGTAGTTATCGCAGACTGAACACTGAAGCTTTCTTT

J: TRBJ2-6
length: 15
size: NA
D: NA
V: TRBV5-4
CDR3: CASSPEFSGANVLTF
DNA: TGTGCCAGCAGCCCCGAGTTCTCTGGGGCCAACGTCCTGACTTTC

J: TRBJ2-1
length: 16
size: once
D: NA
V: TRBV27
CDR3: CASKIGTPNPYNEQFF
DNA: TGTGCCAGCAAAATTGGGACGCCCAACCCATACAATGAGCAGTTCTTC

J: TRBJ2-7
length: 14
size: NA
D: TRBD1
V: TRBV15
CDR3: CATSIGQGKGEQYF
DNA: TGTGCCACCAGCATCGGACAGGGAAAAGGCGAGCAGTACTTC

J: TRBJ2-1
length: 14
size: NA
D: NA
V: TRBV10-1
CDR3: CASSDPQNVNEQFF
DNA: TGCGCCAGCAGTGACCCACAAAACGTCAATGAGCAGTTCTTC

J: TRBJ1-4
length: 14
size: NA
D: NA
V: TRBV16
CDR3: CASSQYSRPEKLFF
DNA: TGTGCCAGCAGCCAATACTCCAGACCCGAAAAACTGTTTTTT

J: TRBJ2-7
length: 12
size: NA
D: NA
V: TRBV19
CDR3: CASGTVSYEQYF
DNA: TGTGCCAGTGGGACCGTCTCCTACGAGCAGTACTTC

J: TRBJ2-1
length: 14
size: NA
D: TRBD1
V: TRBV7-2
CDR3: CASSPWTGQNEQFF
DNA: TGTGCCAGCAGCCCCTGGACAGGGCAGAATGAGCAGTTCTTC

J: TRBJ1-6
length: 13
size: NA
D: NA
V: TRBV9
CDR3: CASSVALISPLHF
DNA: TGTGCCAGCAGCGTAGCTCTAATATCACCCCTCCACTTT

J: TRBJ2-5
length: 13
size: NA
D: TRBD1
V: TRBV7-7
CDR3: CASSKRQGETQYF
DNA: TGTGCCAGCAGCAAGAGACAGGGAGAGACCCAGTACTTC

J: TRBJ1-5
length: 15
size: NA
D: TRBD1
V: TRBV25-1
CDR3: CANFGDSYSNQPQHF
DNA: TGTGCCAACTTCGGGGACAGCTATAGCAATCAGCCCCAGCATTTT

J: TRBJ1-1
length: 14
size: NA
D: NA
V: TRBV6-5
CDR3: CASSASGANTEAFF
DNA: TGTGCCAGCAGCGCCAGTGGCGCGAACACTGAAGCTTTCTTT

J: TRBJ2-1
length: 15
size: NA
D: TRBD2
V: TRBV13
CDR3: CASTPPGLAGAEQFF
DNA: TGTGCCAGCACCCCTCCGGGACTAGCGGGGGCTGAGCAGTTCTTC

J: TRBJ1-5
length: 16
size: NA
D: TRBD1
V: TRBV6-5
CDR3: CASSYSGRQGNQPQHF
DNA: TGTGCCAGCAGTTACTCGGGCCGACAGGGAAATCAGCCCCAGCATTTT

J: TRBJ2-1
length: 15
size: NA
D: NA
V: TRBV7-6
CDR3: CASSLGSAVNNEQFF
DNA: TGTGCCAGCAGCTTAGGATCAGCGGTCAACAATGAGCAGTTCTTC

J: TRBJ2-4
length: 15
size: NA
D: TRBD1
V: TRBV10-3
CDR3: CAISESGTGVDIQYF
DNA: TGTGCCATCAGTGAGTCGGGGACAGGGGTGGACATTCAGTACTTC

J: TRBJ1-3
length: 13
size: NA
D: TRBD1
V: TRBV3-1/TRBV3-2
CDR3: CASRNPGGDTIYF
DNA: TGTGCCAGCAGAAACCCAGGGGGAGACACCATATATTTT

J: TRBJ1-5
length: 15
size: NA
D: TRBD1
V: TRBV28
CDR3: CASSQGTVSNQPQHF
DNA: TGTGCCAGCAGTCAAGGGACAGTTAGCAATCAGCCCCAGCATTTT

J: TRBJ1-2
length: 12
size: NA
D: NA
V: TRBV7-8
CDR3: CASSPDGYGYTF
DNA: TGTGCCAGCAGCCCCGACGGATATGGCTACACCTTC

J: TRBJ2-3
length: 12
size: NA
D: NA
V: TRBV9
CDR3: CASSVVTDTQYF
DNA: TGTGCCAGCAGCGTAGTGACAGATACGCAGTATTTT

J: TRBJ1-2
length: 15
size: NA
D: TRBD1
V: TRBV28
CDR3: CASSSSGTGGYGYTF
DNA: TGTGCCAGCAGTTCATCCGGGACAGGGGGGTATGGCTACACCTTC

J: TRBJ1-2
length: 16
size: NA
D: NA
V: TRBV4-3
CDR3: CASSQDKGVRGYGYTF
DNA: TGCGCCAGCAGCCAAGATAAGGGGGTGCGGGGCTATGGCTACACCTTC

J: TRBJ1-1
length: 12
size: NA
D: NA
V: TRBV29-1
CDR3: CSVIQGTTEAFF
DNA: TGCAGCGTCATACAGGGTACCACTGAAGCTTTCTTT

J: TRBJ2-7
length: 14
size: NA
D: TRBD1
V: TRBV9
CDR3: CASSNRQGANEQYF
DNA: TGTGCCAGCAGCAACAGACAGGGGGCCAACGAGCAGTACTTC

J: TRBJ2-3
length: 13
size: NA
D: NA
V: TRBV7-9
CDR3: CASSPNPTDTQYF
DNA: TGTGCCAGCAGTCCCAATCCCACAGATACGCAGTATTTT